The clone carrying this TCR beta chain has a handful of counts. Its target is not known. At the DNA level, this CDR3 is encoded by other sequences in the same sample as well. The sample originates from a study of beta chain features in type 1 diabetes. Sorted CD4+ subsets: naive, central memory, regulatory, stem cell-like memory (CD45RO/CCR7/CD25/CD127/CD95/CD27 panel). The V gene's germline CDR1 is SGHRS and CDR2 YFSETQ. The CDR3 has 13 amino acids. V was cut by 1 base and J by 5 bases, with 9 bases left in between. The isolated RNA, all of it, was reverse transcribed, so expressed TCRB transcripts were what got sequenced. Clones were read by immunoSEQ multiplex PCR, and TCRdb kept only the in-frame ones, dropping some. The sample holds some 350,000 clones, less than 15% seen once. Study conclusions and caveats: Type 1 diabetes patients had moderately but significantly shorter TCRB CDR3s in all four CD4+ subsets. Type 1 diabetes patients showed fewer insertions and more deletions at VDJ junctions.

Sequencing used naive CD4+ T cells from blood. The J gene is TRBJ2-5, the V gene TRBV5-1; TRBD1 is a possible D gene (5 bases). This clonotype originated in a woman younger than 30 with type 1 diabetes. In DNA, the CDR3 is TGCGCCAGCAGCTTGCAGGGTACTGAGACCCAGTACTTC. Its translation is CASSLQGTETQYF.